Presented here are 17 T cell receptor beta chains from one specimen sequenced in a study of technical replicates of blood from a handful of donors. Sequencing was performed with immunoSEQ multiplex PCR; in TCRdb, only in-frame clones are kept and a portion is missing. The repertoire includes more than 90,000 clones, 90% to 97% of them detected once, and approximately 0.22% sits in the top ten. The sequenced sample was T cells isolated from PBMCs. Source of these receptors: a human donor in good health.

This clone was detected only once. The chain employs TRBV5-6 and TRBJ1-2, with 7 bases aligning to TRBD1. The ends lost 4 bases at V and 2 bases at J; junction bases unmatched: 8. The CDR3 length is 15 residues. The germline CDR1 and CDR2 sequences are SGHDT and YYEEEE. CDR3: CASSREGAANYGYTF. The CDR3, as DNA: TGTGCCAGCAGCCGCGAGGGGGCAGCCAACTATGGCTACACCTTC.

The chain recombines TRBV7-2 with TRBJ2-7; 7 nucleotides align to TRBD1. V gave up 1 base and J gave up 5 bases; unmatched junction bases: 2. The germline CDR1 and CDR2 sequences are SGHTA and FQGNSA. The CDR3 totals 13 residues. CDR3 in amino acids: CASSLETGHEQYF. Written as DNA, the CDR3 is TGTGCCAGCAGCTTAGAGACAGGGCACGAGCAGTACTTC.

CDR3 residues: CASSFEGGSSYNEQFF. Written as DNA, the CDR3 is TGTGCCAGCAGTTTTGAGGGAGGGTCCTCCTACAATGAGCAGTTCTTC. J is TRBJ2-1 and V is TRBV28, with 7 bases lining up with TRBD2. Germline V gene lookup returns CDR1 MDHEN and CDR2 SYDVKM. The CDR3 is 16 amino acids. The trim removed 3 bases at V and 0 bases at J, leaving 5 bases unmatched.

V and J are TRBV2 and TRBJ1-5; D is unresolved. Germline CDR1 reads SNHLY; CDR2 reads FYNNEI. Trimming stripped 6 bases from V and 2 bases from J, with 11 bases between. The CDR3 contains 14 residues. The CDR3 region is CASRHPRGNQPQHF. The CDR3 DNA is TGTGCCAGCAGACACCCGAGGGGCAATCAGCCCCAGCATTTT. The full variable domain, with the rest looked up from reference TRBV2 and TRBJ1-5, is EPEVTQTPSHQVTQMGQEVILRCVPISNHLYFYWYRQILGQKVEFLVSFYNNEISEKSEIFDDQFSVERPDGSNFTLKIRSTKLEDSAMYFCASRHPRGNQPQHFGDGTRLSIL.

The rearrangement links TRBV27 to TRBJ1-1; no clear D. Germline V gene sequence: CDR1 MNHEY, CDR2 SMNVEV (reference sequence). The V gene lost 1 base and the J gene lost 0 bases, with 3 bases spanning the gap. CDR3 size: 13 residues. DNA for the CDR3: TGTGCCAGCAGTTTATACTTGAACACTGAAGCTTTCTTT. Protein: CASSLYLNTEAFF.

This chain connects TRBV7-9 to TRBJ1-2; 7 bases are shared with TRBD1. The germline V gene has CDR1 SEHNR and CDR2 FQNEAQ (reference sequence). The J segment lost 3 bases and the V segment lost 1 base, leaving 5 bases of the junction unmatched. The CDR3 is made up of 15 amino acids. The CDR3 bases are TGTGCCAGCAGCTTAGAGAGGGGGCAAGACTATGGCTACACCTTC. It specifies CASSLERGQDYGYTF. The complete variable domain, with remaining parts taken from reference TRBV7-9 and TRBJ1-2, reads DTGVSQNPRHKITKRGQNVTFRCDPISEHNRLYWYRQTLGQGPEFLTYFQNEAQLEKSRLLSDRFSAERPKGSFSTLEIQRTEQGDSAMYLCASSLERGQDYGYTFGSGTRLTVV.

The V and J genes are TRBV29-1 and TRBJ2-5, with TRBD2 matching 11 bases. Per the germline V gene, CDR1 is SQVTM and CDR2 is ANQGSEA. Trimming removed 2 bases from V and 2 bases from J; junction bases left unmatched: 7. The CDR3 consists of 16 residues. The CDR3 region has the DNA TGCAGCGTTGAACCACGGGGACTAGCGGATCAAGAGACCCAGTACTTC. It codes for CSVEPRGLADQETQYF.

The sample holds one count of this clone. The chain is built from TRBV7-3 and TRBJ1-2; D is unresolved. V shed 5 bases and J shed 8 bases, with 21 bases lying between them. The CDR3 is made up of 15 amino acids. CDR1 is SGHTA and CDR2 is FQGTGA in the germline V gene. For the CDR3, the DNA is TGTGCCAGCAGCCAAGTAGAGGTGTCGGTCCTCGGCTACACCTTC. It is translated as CASSQVEVSVLGYTF.

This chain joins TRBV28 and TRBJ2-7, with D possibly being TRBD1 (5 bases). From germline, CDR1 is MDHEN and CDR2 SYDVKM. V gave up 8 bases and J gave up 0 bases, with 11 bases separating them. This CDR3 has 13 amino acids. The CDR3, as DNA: TGTGCCAGCTTCAACAGGAGCTCCTACGAGCAGTACTTC. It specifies CASFNRSSYEQYF.

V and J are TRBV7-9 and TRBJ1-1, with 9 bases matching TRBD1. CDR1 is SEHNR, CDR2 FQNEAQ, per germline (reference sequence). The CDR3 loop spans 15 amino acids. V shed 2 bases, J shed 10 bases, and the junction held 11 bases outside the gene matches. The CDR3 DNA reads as TGTGCCAGCAGCTTAAGTCGGGACAGGGTCTCTGGAGCTTTCTTT. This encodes CASSLSRDRVSGAFF. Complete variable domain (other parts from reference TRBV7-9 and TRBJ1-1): DTGVSQNPRHKITKRGQNVTFRCDPISEHNRLYWYRQTLGQGPEFLTYFQNEAQLEKSRLLSDRFSAERPKGSFSTLEIQRTEQGDSAMYLCASSLSRDRVSGAFFGQGTRLTVV.

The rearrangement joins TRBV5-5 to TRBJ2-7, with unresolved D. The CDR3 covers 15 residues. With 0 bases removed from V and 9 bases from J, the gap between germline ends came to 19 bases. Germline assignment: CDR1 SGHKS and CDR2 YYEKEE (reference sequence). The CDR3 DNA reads TGTGCCAGCAGCTTGGCAGCAGATGGGCCTCCCCCGCAGTACTTC. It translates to CASSLAADGPPPQYF.

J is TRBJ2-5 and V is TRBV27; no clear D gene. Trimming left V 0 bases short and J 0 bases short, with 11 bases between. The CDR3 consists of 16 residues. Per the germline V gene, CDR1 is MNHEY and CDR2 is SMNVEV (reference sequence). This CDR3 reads CASSLSTARYQETQYF. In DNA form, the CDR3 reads TGTGCCAGCAGTTTATCGACCGCTAGATACCAAGAGACCCAGTACTTC.

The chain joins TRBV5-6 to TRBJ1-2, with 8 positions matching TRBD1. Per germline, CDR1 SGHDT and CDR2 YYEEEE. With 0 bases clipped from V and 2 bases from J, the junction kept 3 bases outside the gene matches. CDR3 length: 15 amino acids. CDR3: CASSLEQGANYGYTF. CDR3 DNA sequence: TGTGCCAGCAGCTTGGAGCAGGGGGCGAACTATGGCTACACCTTC.

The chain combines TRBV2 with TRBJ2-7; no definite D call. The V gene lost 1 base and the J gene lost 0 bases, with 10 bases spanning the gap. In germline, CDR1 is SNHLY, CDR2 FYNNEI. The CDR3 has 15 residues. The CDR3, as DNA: TGTGCCAGCAGTGAAGTCCGAAACTTCTCCTACGAGCAGTACTTC. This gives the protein CASSEVRNFSYEQYF.

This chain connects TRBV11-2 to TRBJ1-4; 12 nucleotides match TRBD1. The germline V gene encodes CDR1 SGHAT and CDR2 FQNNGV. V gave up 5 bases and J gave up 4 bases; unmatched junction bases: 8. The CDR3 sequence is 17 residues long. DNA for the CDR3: TGTGCCAGCAGCGCGGGACAGGGGGCGCATATTAATGAAAAACTGTTTTTT. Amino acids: CASSAGQGAHINEKLFF. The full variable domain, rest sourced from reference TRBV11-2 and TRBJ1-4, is EAGVAQSPRYKIIEKRQSVAFWCNPISGHATLYWYQQILGQGPKLLIQFQNNGVVDDSQLPKDRFSAERLKGVDSTLKIQPAKLEDSAVYLCASSAGQGAHINEKLFFGSGTQLSVL.

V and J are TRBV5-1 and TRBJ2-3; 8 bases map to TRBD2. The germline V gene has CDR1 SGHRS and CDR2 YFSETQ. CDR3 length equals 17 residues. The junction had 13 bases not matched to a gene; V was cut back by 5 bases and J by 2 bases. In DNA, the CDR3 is TGCGCCAGCAGTCGCGGGGGGCCTAAGGGGTTCACAGATACGCAGTATTTT. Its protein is CASSRGGPKGFTDTQYF.

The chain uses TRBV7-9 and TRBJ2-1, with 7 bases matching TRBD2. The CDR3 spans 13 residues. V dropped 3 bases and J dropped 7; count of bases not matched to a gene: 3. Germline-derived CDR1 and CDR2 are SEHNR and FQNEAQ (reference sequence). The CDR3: CASSLGGMNEQFF. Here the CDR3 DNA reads TGTGCCAGCAGCTTGGGGGGGATGAATGAGCAGTTCTTC.